Below, one T cell receptor beta chain is given with its context. The antigen is not known. TCRdb processed the reads anew with MiXCR; each CDR3 protein has one entry. This sample yields fewer than 550,000 distinct CDR3 sequences, of which around 11% are seen a single time; about 10% belongs to the top ten. The data belong to a study of T cell repertoires in cytomegalovirus infection. Across the whole study: It was the public TCR beta signatures that indicated both CMV infection and matching HLA type.

This CDR3 region has 16 residues. Germline-derived CDR1 and CDR2 are GTSNPN and SVGIG (reference sequence). Trimming removed 3 bases at V and 0 bases at J, with 12 bases between. Study findings and constraints: Cumulative public TCR beta family frequency identified carriers of CMV plus the relevant HLA. Clonotypes of TCR beta that were HLA-C-restricted and CMV-specific dominated the ex vivo response.

V and J are TRBV30 and TRBJ2-6; D not resolved. The sequencing sample was made of PBMCs. The TCR sequence derives from a human donor in good health (CMV status not recorded). Some clones in this sample may be carry-over from other donors' samples. The DNA of the CDR3 is TGTGCCTGGAGCGATACAGCAAACTCTGGGGCCAACGTCCTGACTTTC. The encoded protein is CAWSDTANSGANVLTF.